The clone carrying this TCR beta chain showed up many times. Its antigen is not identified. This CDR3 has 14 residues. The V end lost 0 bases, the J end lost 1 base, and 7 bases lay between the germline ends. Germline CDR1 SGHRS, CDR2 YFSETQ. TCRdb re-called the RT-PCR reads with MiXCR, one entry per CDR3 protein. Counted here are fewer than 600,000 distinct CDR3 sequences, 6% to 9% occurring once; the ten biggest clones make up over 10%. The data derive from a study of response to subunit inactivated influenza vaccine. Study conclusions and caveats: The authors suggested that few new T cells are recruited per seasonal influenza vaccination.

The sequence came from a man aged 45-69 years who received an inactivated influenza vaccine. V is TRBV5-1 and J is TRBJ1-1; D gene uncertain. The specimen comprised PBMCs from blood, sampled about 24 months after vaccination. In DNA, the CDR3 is TGCGCCAGCAGCTTGGATCAGAGGAACACTGAAGCTTTCTTT. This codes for CASSLDQRNTEAFF.